The 10 T cell receptor beta chains listed next were all sequenced from one sample in a study. TCRdb analysed the 5' RACE reads with MiXCR anew, one entry per CDR3 protein. The table lists about 50,000 distinct CDR3 sequences, more than 25% of them singletons. The sample taken for sequencing was naive CD4+ T cells sorted from blood. Documented subset: naive CD4+ T cells, CD4+CD45RA+CD25-. The receptors shown here come from a female donor with breast cancer.

This clonotype was recorded a few times. The chain has TRBV7-6 and TRBJ2-7; 7 bases align to TRBD1. Germline CDR1 and CDR2: SGHVS and FNYEAQ. Unmatched junction bases numbered 2, after V lost 0 bases and J lost 3 bases. This CDR3 contains 14 residues. CDR3: CASSLAGQSYEQYF. The CDR3 DNA sequence: TGTGCCAGCAGCTTAGCGGGACAGAGCTACGAGCAGTACTTC.

J is TRBJ2-5 and V is TRBV25-1; D is possibly TRBD2 (6 bases). Germline lookup yields CDR1 MGHDK and CDR2 SYGVNS. The CDR3 is 13 residues long. V was shortened by 3 bases and J by 7 bases, with 12 bases between the two germline ends. As DNA, the CDR3 is TGTGCCAGCAGTGACACACTTAGCGGGACCCAGTACTTC. This sequence encodes CASSDTLSGTQYF.

This clonotype was detected once. The J gene is TRBJ1-6, the V gene TRBV9, with D perhaps TRBD1 (6 bases). The CDR3 spans 15 residues. The germline V gene encodes CDR1 SGDLS and CDR2 YYNGEE. V lost 0 bases to trimming and J lost 10 bases, with 14 bases between them. CDR3 in DNA: TGTGCCAGCAGCGTAGGACAGCTTCAGGGGTCACCCCTCCACTTT. This codes for CASSVGQLQGSPLHF.

With regard to this clonotype: The germline gene is not matched at one end of the junction; a read error may be the cause. The rearrangement joins TRBV27 to TRBJ1-1; perhaps TRBD1 as D (5 bases). The CDR3 sequence is 15 residues long. Germline V gives CDR1 MNHEY, CDR2 SMNVEV (reference sequence). CDR3 region: CASSLLGDLNTSAVF. In DNA, the CDR3 is TGTGCCAGCAGTTTATTAGGGGACTTAAACACTTCAGCTGTCTTT.

Ten or more counts support this clonotype. The rearrangement links TRBV20-1 to TRBJ1-2, with D unclear. Trimming stripped 5 bases from V and 6 bases from J, with 13 bases between. The CDR3 extends over 12 amino acids. Germline-derived CDR1 and CDR2 are DFQATT and SNEGSKA (reference sequence). This CDR3 reads CSAGRNTNGYTF. Here the CDR3 DNA reads TGCAGTGCTGGTAGAAATACAAATGGCTACACCTTC.

This clonotype was recorded many times. The chain couples TRBV25-1 to TRBJ1-2, with D uncertain. The CDR3 has 12 amino acids. Germline-derived CDR1 and CDR2 are MGHDK and SYGVNS. V shed 3 bases and J shed 5 bases, with 7 bases lying between them. CDR3 residues: CASSDGRYGYTF. The CDR3 DNA reads TGTGCCAGCAGTGACGGCCGTTATGGCTACACCTTC.

DNA of the CDR3: TGTGCCAGCACGGCGATGAGCGGGAGGAGCTCCTACGAGCAGTACTTC. Amino acids: CASTAMSGRSSYEQYF. The V and J genes are TRBV2 and TRBJ2-7; 9 bases map to TRBD2. Germline CDR1 SNHLY, CDR2 FYNNEI. The length of the CDR3 is 16 residues. Trimming removed 7 bases from V and 0 bases from J; junction bases left unmatched: 10.

The chain carries TRBV6-1 and TRBJ1-5, with a tentative D call TRBD1 (5 bases). The CDR3 has 15 amino acids. Germline CDR1 reads MNHNS; CDR2 reads SASEGT. Trimming left V 7 bases short and J 4 bases short, with 17 bases between. CDR3 region: CASMGASWGNQPQHF. CDR3 bases: TGTGCCAGCATGGGCGCATCCTGGGGGAATCAGCCCCAGCATTTT.

Ten or more counts support this clonotype. The chain has TRBV29-1 and TRBJ1-1, with D possibly matching TRBD1 (6 bases). V was pared by 3 bases and J by 0 bases, with 8 bases between. CDR3 length equals 13 residues. The germline V gene encodes CDR1 SQVTM and CDR2 ANQGSEA. The CDR3 loop is CSVDRGLNTEAFF. The CDR3 region has the DNA TGCAGCGTTGACAGGGGATTGAACACTGAAGCTTTCTTT.

Comments on this clonotype: A much larger clone lies one base from this, so it may be a read error. The chain carries TRBV20-1 and TRBJ2-7; a possible D gene is TRBD2 (5 bases). The CDR3 contains 13 residues. CDR1 and CDR2 (germline): DFQATT, SNEGSKA (reference sequence). The germline V and J ends were trimmed by 0 bases and 3 bases, with 9 bases remaining between them. CDR3 bases: TGCAGTGCTAGAGACGGGGATTACTACGAGCAGTACTTC. The encoded protein is CSARDGDYYEQYF.